The 18 T cell receptor beta chains below come from one sample, sequenced in a study of beta chain features in type 1 diabetes. Sequenced material consisted of expressed TCRB transcripts (all of the isolated RNA was reverse transcribed). The data were produced by immunoSEQ multiplex PCR, yet TCRdb's version contains in-frame clones alone and is incomplete. This sample has 970,000 or so clones, with 15% to 20% found just once. Source material: naive CD4+ T cells from blood. These receptors were collected from a woman younger than 35 in good health.

This clone was counted between two and nine times. Other DNA sequences from this sample encode an identical CDR3 as well. V and J are TRBV7-9 and TRBJ2-1; D not resolved. V dropped 0 bases and J dropped 10 bases, with 4 bases sitting between them. Germline CDR1 and CDR2: SEHNR and FQNEAQ (reference sequence). This CDR3 has 11 residues. The CDR3 spells CASSLAGEQFF. CDR3 in DNA: TGTGCCAGCAGCTTAGCGGGGGAGCAGTTCTTC.

The chain joins TRBV10-3 to TRBJ2-7; D is unclear. V was cut by 3 bases and J by 4 bases, with 13 bases left in between. This CDR3 contains 14 residues. The germline gives CDR1 ENHRY, CDR2 SYGVKD. For the CDR3, the DNA is TGTGCCATCAGTGACGGAACCAACGTGTACGAGCAGTACTTC. Its protein is CAISDGTNVYEQYF.

This clone was seen more than once but under ten times. In DNA, the CDR3 is TGCGCCAGCAGCCCGCCCGGGACTAGCGGGACCTACGAGCAGTACTTC. It translates to CASSPPGTSGTYEQYF. The chain recombines TRBV4-3 with TRBJ2-7, with 13 bases matching TRBD2. Per the germline V gene, CDR1 is LGHNA and CDR2 is YSLEER. V was pared by 4 bases and J by 2 bases, with 5 bases of the junction left unmatched. The CDR3 spans 16 residues.

This clone turned up a few times. The chain is built from TRBV5-4 and TRBJ1-4; no firm D call. Germline V CDR1 and CDR2: SGHNT, YYREEE (reference sequence). The germline V and J ends were trimmed by 2 bases and 5 bases, with 16 bases remaining between them. The length of the CDR3 is 16 residues. CDR3 nucleotide sequence: TGTGCCAGCAGCTTCGGGAGTTCGACTAGCAATGAAAAACTGTTTTTT. Residues: CASSFGSSTSNEKLFF.

With respect to this clone: One junction end disagrees with the germline gene, perhaps due to a read error. V and J are TRBV6-1 and TRBJ2-2; TRBD1 is a possible D gene (6 bases). Germline V gene sequence: CDR1 MNHNS, CDR2 SASEGT. The CDR3 has 17 residues. CDR3 amino acids: CAISESRTVSRPGELFF. For the CDR3, the DNA is TGTGCCATCAGTGAGTCGAGGACAGTCAGTAGGCCCGGGGAGCTGTTTTTT.

There are a few counts of this clone. The chain is built from TRBV5-1 and TRBJ2-1; D unresolved. Germline V CDR1 and CDR2: SGHRS, YFSETQ. This CDR3 region has 15 residues. Trimming took 2 bases from V and 0 from J, leaving 9 bases between them. The CDR3 sequence: CASSLGYSSYNEQFF. CDR3 coding DNA: TGCGCCAGCAGCTTAGGCTACAGCTCCTACAATGAGCAGTTCTTC.

This chain links TRBV10-3 with TRBJ2-5; 8 nucleotides align to TRBD2. V lost 2 bases to trimming and J lost 1 base; unmatched junction nucleotides: 6. There are 16 residues in the CDR3. In germline, CDR1 is ENHRY, CDR2 SYGVKD. The DNA for the CDR3 is TGTGCCATCAGTGAGCCCACACTAGCGGCCCAAGAGACCCAGTACTTC. Protein product: CAISEPTLAAQETQYF.

The CDR3 region is CASSKVSQLYGEPPISYTF. Written as DNA, the CDR3 is TGTGCCAGCAGCAAAGTATCCCAGCTCTATGGTGAACCCCCTATAAGCTACACCTTC. V gene TRBV21-1 combines with J gene TRBJ1-2. TRBV21-1 counts as a pseudogene. This CDR3 has 19 residues.

This clone was observed a few times. The V gene is TRBV5-1, the J gene TRBJ2-3; a possible D gene is TRBD2 (6 bases). CDR1 and CDR2 (germline): SGHRS, YFSETQ. The V and J ends lost 1 base and 1 base respectively, with 13 bases between them. This CDR3 comprises 16 residues. In DNA form, the CDR3 reads TGCGCCAGCAGCTTGTTGTTAGCGGCAGGCACAGATACGCAGTATTTT. Encoded protein: CASSLLLAAGTDTQYF.

This clone showed up just a few times. The chain has TRBV19 and TRBJ1-5; D ambiguous. CDR3 size: 13 residues. V was cut by 10 bases and J by 9 bases, with 19 bases left in between. CDR1 and CDR2 from the germline V gene are LNHDA and SQIVND (reference sequence). CDR3: CATAVRIERPQHF. The CDR3 DNA follows: TGTGCCACCGCCGTTAGGATAGAGAGGCCCCAGCATTTT.

This clone was counted between two and nine times. The V gene is TRBV11-2, the J gene TRBJ2-1; perhaps TRBD1 as D (5 bases). Trimming shortened V by 6 bases and J by 0 bases, and 12 bases separated the two germline ends. Germline loops: CDR1 SGHAT, CDR2 FQNNGV. The CDR3 extends over 15 amino acids. The CDR3 sequence is CASSRQLDSYNEQFF. The CDR3 bases are TGTGCCAGCAGTCGACAGCTCGACTCCTACAATGAGCAGTTCTTC. The entire variable domain, with the rest obtained from reference TRBV11-2 and TRBJ2-1, is as follows: EAGVAQSPRYKIIEKRQSVAFWCNPISGHATLYWYQQILGQGPKLLIQFQNNGVVDDSQLPKDRFSAERLKGVDSTLKIQPAKLEDSAVYLCASSRQLDSYNEQFFGPGTRLTVL.

This clone was counted between two and nine times. V usage is TRBV20-1 and J usage is TRBJ1-4; D unclear. The germline gives CDR1 DFQATT, CDR2 SNEGSKA (reference sequence). V lost 4 bases to trimming and J lost 6 bases, with 6 bases between them. This CDR3 region has 11 residues. This CDR3 reads CSAIADEKLFF. CDR3 DNA sequence: TGCAGTGCTATAGCCGATGAAAAACTGTTTTTT.

As to this clone: The sample carries other DNA sequences with the same CDR3. The rearrangement uses TRBV20-1 and TRBJ2-7, with D hard to call. The CDR3 contains 11 residues. CDR1 is DFQATT and CDR2 is SNEGSKA in the germline V gene (reference sequence). V was clipped by 0 bases and J by 0 bases, with 0 bases between them. CDR3 in DNA: TGCAGTGCTAGAGACTCCTACGAGCAGTACTTC. This encodes CSARDSYEQYF.

This chain connects TRBV5-4 to TRBJ1-2; TRBD1 aligns across 9 bases. The V and J ends lost 4 bases and 4 bases, in that order; junction bases with no gene match: 5. This CDR3 region has 14 residues. The V gene's germline CDR1 is SGHNT and CDR2 YYREEE (reference sequence). The DNA of the CDR3 is TGTGCCAGCAGCCTAATGACAGGGGGCTATGGCTACACCTTC. It translates to CASSLMTGGYGYTF.

The chain employs TRBV5-1 and TRBJ2-3; D not resolved. Germline lookup yields CDR1 SGHRS and CDR2 YFSETQ. With 5 bases removed from V and 2 bases from J, the gap between germline ends came to 15 bases. CDR3 length: 15 amino acids. The CDR3: CASRTMGRSTDTQYF. The CDR3 DNA follows: TGCGCCAGCAGAACAATGGGCAGATCCACAGATACGCAGTATTTT.

Only a few counts were recorded for this clone. The chain links TRBV5-6 to TRBJ2-7, with 10 bases fitting TRBD2. CDR1 and CDR2 from the germline V gene are SGHDT and YYEEEE. This CDR3 region has 16 residues. V lost 4 bases and J lost 2; bases outside the gene matches: 9. In DNA form, the CDR3 reads TGTGCCAGCAGCCCACGCAGGACTAGCGGTACCTACGAGCAGTACTTC. Amino acid sequence: CASSPRRTSGTYEQYF. Supplemented by reference TRBV5-6 and TRBJ2-7, the full variable domain reads DAGVTQSPTHLIKTRGQQVTLRCSPKSGHDTVSWYQQALGQGPQFIFQYYEEEERQRGNFPDRFSGHQFPNYSSELNVNALLLGDSALYLCASSPRRTSGTYEQYFGPGTRLTVT.

This clone has just a few counts. The gene calls are TRBV28 and TRBJ2-7; 11 bases agree with TRBD1. This CDR3 contains 14 residues. V was pared by 5 bases and J by 5 bases, with 5 bases of the junction left unmatched. CDR1 is MDHEN and CDR2 is SYDVKM in the germline V gene. DNA for the CDR3: TGTGCCAGCAGTCGGACAGGGGGCGACCACGAGCAGTACTTC. Translating it yields CASSRTGGDHEQYF.

This clone has just a few counts. The same CDR3 also results from other DNA sequences found in this sample. The V call is TRBV7-6, the J call TRBJ2-5, with unresolved D. The CDR3 length is 13 residues. Germline V gene data show CDR1 as SGHVS and CDR2 as FNYEAQ. V lost 0 bases, J lost 2 bases, and 4 bases lay in between. The CDR3 DNA reads as TGTGCCAGCAGCTTAGCCCAACAAGAGACCCAGTACTTC. This codes for CASSLAQQETQYF.